A single sample gave rise to the 15 T cell receptor beta chains below, sequenced in a study of blood T cell repertoires in COVID-19. Assay used: immunoSEQ multiplex PCR; TCRdb lists only in-frame clones, some missing. The sample yields 250,000 or so clones, more than 85% seen once. The sample consisted of PBMCs or T cells enriched from blood (not recorded which). These receptors were taken from a woman aged 45 to 65 who had recovered from COVID-19.

This rearrangement joins TRBV20-1 to TRBJ2-2; D gene ambiguous. CDR3 length: 18 amino acids. Between the trimmed V and J ends, which lost 3 bases and 3 bases, there was a span of 23 bases. The germline gives CDR1 DFQATT, CDR2 SNEGSKA (reference sequence). As DNA, the CDR3 is TGCAGTGCTAGTAAGCACCCGCCTTATGGTGTTGACACCGGGGAGCTGTTTTTT. Translated: CSASKHPPYGVDTGELFF.

The chain joins TRBV5-5 to TRBJ1-4, with D perhaps matching TRBD1 (5 bases). Between the trimmed V and J ends, which lost 4 bases and 0 bases, there was a span of 22 bases. CDR3 length: 19 residues. The V gene's germline CDR1 is SGHKS and CDR2 YYEKEE (reference sequence). The CDR3 here is CASSHTRDSAFATNEKLFF. In DNA form, the CDR3 reads TGTGCCAGCAGCCACACCCGGGACTCAGCCTTTGCAACTAATGAAAAACTGTTTTTT.

The chain employs TRBV3-1 (or the pseudogene TRBV3-2) and TRBJ1-1; weak D call: TRBD1 (5 bases). Germline V gene data show CDR1 as LGHDT and CDR2 as YNNKEL (reference sequence). V gave up 0 bases and J gave up 11 bases, with 13 bases separating them. This CDR3 has 13 residues. The CDR3: CASSQDRQPGAFF. CDR3 DNA sequence: TGTGCCAGCAGCCAAGACCGACAGCCTGGGGCTTTCTTT.

The genes are TRBV30 and TRBJ2-1; TRBD2 agrees at 9 bases. Per the germline V gene, CDR1 is GTSNPN and CDR2 is SVGIG (reference sequence). This CDR3 is built from 15 residues. After removal of 1 base from V and 9 bases from J, the junction contained 10 bases not matched to a gene. The CDR3, as DNA: TGTGCCTGGAGTGAGTCGGCTAGCGGGGACATTGAGCAGTTCTTC. It translates to CAWSESASGDIEQFF.

The chain employs TRBV5-5 and TRBJ1-1; D ambiguous. The CDR3 runs 12 residues. Trimming removed 0 bases at V and 3 bases at J, with 3 bases between. Germline V gene data show CDR1 as SGHKS and CDR2 as YYEKEE (reference sequence). CDR3 sequence reads: CASSLGDTEAFF. The CDR3, as DNA: TGTGCCAGCAGCTTGGGAGACACTGAAGCTTTCTTT.

Only a few counts were recorded for this clone. The CDR3 sequence: CASSKSMATEAFF. Here the CDR3 DNA reads TGTGCCAGCAGTAAGTCGATGGCCACTGAAGCTTTCTTT. The V gene is TRBV7-9, the J gene TRBJ1-1; D gene unclear. CDR1 and CDR2 from the germline V gene are SEHNR and FQNEAQ (reference sequence). The CDR3 is 13 amino acids. V shed 6 bases and J shed 4 bases, with 12 bases lying between them.

The V call is TRBV15, the J call TRBJ2-1; 9 bases are a match to TRBD2. Germline V gene lookup returns CDR1 LNHNV and CDR2 YYDKDF (reference sequence). The CDR3 is made up of 18 amino acids. With 2 bases clipped from V and 0 bases from J, the junction kept 8 bases outside the gene matches. DNA of the CDR3: TGTGCCACCAGCAGAATGGTCACTAGCGGGTACTCCTACAATGAGCAGTTCTTC. It is translated as CATSRMVTSGYSYNEQFF.

The chain joins TRBV30 to TRBJ1-2; 7 bases line up with TRBD1. Trimming at V came to 3 bases and at J to 8 bases, leaving 12 bases not matched to a gene. The CDR3 loop spans 14 amino acids. CDR1 and CDR2 (germline): GTSNPN, SVGIG (reference sequence). CDR3 protein: CAWRIKGGAVGYTF. In DNA form, the CDR3 reads TGTGCCTGGAGAATTAAAGGGGGCGCGGTGGGCTACACCTTC.

This chain links TRBV28 with TRBJ1-5; tentative D call: TRBD1 (5 bases). The V and J ends lost 2 bases and 8 bases respectively, with 10 bases between them. The germline gives CDR1 MDHEN, CDR2 SYDVKM. The length of the CDR3 is 13 residues. The CDR3 region has the DNA TGTGCCAGCAGTTTAATCCAGGGCGAGCCCCAGCATTTT. It encodes CASSLIQGEPQHF.

CDR3 sequence: CASSVTSYTYEQYF. In DNA form, the CDR3 reads TGTGCCAGCAGCGTAACCAGTTATACCTACGAGCAGTACTTC. The chain is built from TRBV9 and TRBJ2-7; D ambiguous. Trimming removed 1 base from V and 2 bases from J, with 10 bases in between. The V gene's germline CDR1 is SGDLS and CDR2 YYNGEE. This CDR3 spans 14 amino acids.

The V gene is TRBV19, the J gene TRBJ2-7; possible D gene TRBD1, 6 bases. Germline CDR1 reads LNHDA; CDR2 reads SQIVND (reference sequence). There are 14 residues in the CDR3. V was clipped by 4 bases and J by 1 base, with 11 bases between them. The CDR3 loop is CASSRTATSYEQYF. The CDR3 nucleotides are TGTGCCAGTAGTAGGACAGCGACTTCCTACGAGCAGTACTTC.

The rearrangement joins TRBV5-1 to TRBJ1-4; 8 bases map to TRBD1. Germline CDR1 and CDR2: SGHRS and YFSETQ. CDR3 length: 15 amino acids. The V and J ends lost 4 bases and 4 bases, in that order; junction bases with no gene match: 6. CDR3 nucleotide sequence: TGCGCCAGCAGCGCCTTACAGGGGGTTAATGAAAAACTGTTTTTT. Translated: CASSALQGVNEKLFF.

This clone was seen a handful of times. This chain uses TRBV5-5 with TRBJ2-7, with D uncertain. Germline-derived CDR1 and CDR2 are SGHKS and YYEKEE (reference sequence). The CDR3 covers 11 residues. V shed 4 bases and J shed 3 bases, with 5 bases lying between them. CDR3: CASSLYYEQYF. Here the CDR3 DNA reads TGTGCCAGCAGCCTCTACTACGAGCAGTACTTC.

This CDR3 reads CASSARDTYGYTF. Written as DNA, the CDR3 is TGTGCCAGTAGTGCCCGGGACACCTATGGCTACACCTTC. This chain uses TRBV19 with TRBJ1-2; maybe TRBD1 (6 bases). This CDR3 contains 13 residues. The V end was cut by 5 bases, the J end by 4 bases, with 11 bases between. CDR1 is LNHDA and CDR2 is SQIVND in the germline V gene (reference sequence).

The V and J genes are TRBV18 and TRBJ2-7; TRBD1 might be the D (5 bases). The CDR3 extends over 15 amino acids. Trimming removed 3 bases at V and 2 bases at J, with 14 bases between. The germline CDR1 and CDR2 sequences are KGHSH and LQKENI. CDR3 sequence reads: CASSPLQGMTYEQYF. In nucleotides, the CDR3 is TGTGCCAGCTCACCGCTCCAGGGTATGACCTACGAGCAGTACTTC.